This T cell receptor beta chain was sequenced in a study of blood T cell repertoires in COVID-19. The J segment lost 6 bases and the V segment lost 7 bases, leaving 7 bases of the junction unmatched. The CDR3 is 13 residues long. Germline assignment: CDR1 MDHEN and CDR2 SYDVKM. The repertoire was sequenced with immunoSEQ multiplex PCR; TCRdb's copy has only in-frame clones and lacks some. This sample has more than 300,000 clones; over 90% occur once, and the top ten carry 3.9%. In assigning cohorts, the study relied on participant-reported clinical history. This TCR derives from a woman in her 30s who had been exposed to COVID-19. V gene TRBV28 combines with J gene TRBJ1-2; 8 bases fit TRBD1. Material: PBMCs or T cells enriched from blood (not recorded which). The chain's CDR3 is CASTRQGSHGYTF. The CDR3 DNA reads as TGTGCCAGCACGAGACAGGGGTCCCATGGCTACACCTTC.